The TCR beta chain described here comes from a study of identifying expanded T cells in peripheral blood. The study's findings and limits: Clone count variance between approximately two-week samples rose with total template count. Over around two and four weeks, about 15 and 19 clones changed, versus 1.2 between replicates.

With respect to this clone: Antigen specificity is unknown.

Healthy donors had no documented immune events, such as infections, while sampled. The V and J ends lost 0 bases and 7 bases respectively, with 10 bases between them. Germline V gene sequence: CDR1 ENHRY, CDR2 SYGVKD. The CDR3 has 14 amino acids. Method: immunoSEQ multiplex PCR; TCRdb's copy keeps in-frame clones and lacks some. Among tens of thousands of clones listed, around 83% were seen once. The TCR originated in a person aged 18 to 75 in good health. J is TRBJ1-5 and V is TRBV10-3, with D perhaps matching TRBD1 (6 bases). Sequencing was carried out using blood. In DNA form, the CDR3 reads TGTGCCATCAGTGAGTCGGGACATTCCCAGCCCCAGCATTTT. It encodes CAISESGHSQPQHF.